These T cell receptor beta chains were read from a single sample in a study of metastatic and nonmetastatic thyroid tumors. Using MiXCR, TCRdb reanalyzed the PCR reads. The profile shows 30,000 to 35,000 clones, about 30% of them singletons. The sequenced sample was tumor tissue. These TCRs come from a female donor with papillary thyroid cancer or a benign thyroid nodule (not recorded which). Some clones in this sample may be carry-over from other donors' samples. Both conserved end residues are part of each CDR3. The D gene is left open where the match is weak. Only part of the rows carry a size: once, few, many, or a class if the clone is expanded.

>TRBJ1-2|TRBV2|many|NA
CASSDNRVDGYTF
TGTGCCAGCAGTGACAACAGGGTGGATGGCTACACCTTC
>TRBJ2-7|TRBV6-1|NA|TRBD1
CASRMGQISYEQYF
TGTGCCAGCAGAATGGGACAGATCTCCTACGAGCAGTACTTC
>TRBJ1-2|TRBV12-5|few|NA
CASGSPQWGNGYTF
TGTGCTAGTGGTTCCCCCCAATGGGGAAACGGCTACACCTTC
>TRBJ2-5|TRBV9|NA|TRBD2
CASSSWTSVQETQYF
TGTGCCAGCAGCTCCTGGACTAGCGTTCAAGAGACCCAGTACTTC
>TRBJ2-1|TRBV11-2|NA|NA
CASSGPRGNEQFF
TGTGCCAGCAGCGGACCGCGGGGCAATGAGCAGTTCTTC
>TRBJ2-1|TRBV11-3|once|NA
CASSLDRHEQFF
TGTGCCAGCAGCCTTGACCGCCATGAGCAGTTCTTC
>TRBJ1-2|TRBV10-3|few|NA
CAIRTTATNYGYTF
TGTGCCATCAGAACCACAGCTACCAACTATGGCTACACCTTC
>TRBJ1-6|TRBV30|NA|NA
CAWSVGRQNSPLHF
TGTGCCTGGAGTGTAGGCCGGCAAAATTCACCCCTCCACTTT
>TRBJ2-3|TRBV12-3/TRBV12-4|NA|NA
CASTRRAGSTDTQYF
TGTGCCAGCACCAGAAGGGCAGGGAGCACAGATACGCAGTATTTT
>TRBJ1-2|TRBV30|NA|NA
CAWSGFNSYGYTF
TGTGCCTGGAGTGGTTTCAACTCCTATGGCTACACCTTC
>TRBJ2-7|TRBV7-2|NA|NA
CASSSIAPYEQYF
TGTGCCAGCAGCTCCATAGCGCCCTACGAGCAGTACTTC
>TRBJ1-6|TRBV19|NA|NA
CASTHGHLNSPLHF
TGTGCCAGTACCCACGGACACCTCAATTCACCCCTCCACTTT
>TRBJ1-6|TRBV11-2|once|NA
CASSTGQVYNSPLHF
TGTGCCAGCAGCACGGGCCAGGTTTACAATTCACCCCTCCACTTT
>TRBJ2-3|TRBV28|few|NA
CASIQAGGHTDTQYF
TGTGCCAGCATTCAAGCTGGAGGCCACACAGATACGCAGTATTTT
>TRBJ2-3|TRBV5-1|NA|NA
CASTLGRPSTDTQYF
TGCGCCAGCACCCTGGGAAGGCCTAGCACAGATACGCAGTATTTT
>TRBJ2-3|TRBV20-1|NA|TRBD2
CSARAIAGLTDTQYF
TGCAGTGCTAGGGCCATAGCGGGTCTAACAGATACGCAGTATTTT
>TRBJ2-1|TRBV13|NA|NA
CASSLDTLSYNEQFF
TGTGCCAGCAGCTTAGACACTCTCTCCTACAATGAGCAGTTCTTC
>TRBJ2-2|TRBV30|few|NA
CAWRGKGTGGELFF
TGTGCCTGGAGAGGAAAAGGGACCGGCGGGGAGCTGTTTTTT
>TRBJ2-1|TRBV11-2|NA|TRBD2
CASSLDRTLAGVGKIF
TGTGCCAGCAGCTTAGATCGGACCCTAGCGGGAGTTGGCAAGATCTTC
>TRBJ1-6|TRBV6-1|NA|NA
CASGSGQSYNSPLHF
TGTGCCAGCGGATCAGGACAGTCCTATAATTCACCCCTCCACTTT